This TCR beta chain was recovered during a study of response to subunit inactivated influenza vaccine. Whole-study findings and limits: The authors put forward the suggestion that each seasonal influenza vaccination may bring in only a limited number of new T cells.

TCRdb independently ran MiXCR on the RT-PCR reads; one entry per CDR3 protein. Found here are 630,000 or so distinct CDR3 sequences, 15% to 17% of them singletons; the top ten hold roughly 10%. This CDR3 is built from 15 residues. Germline V gene lookup returns CDR1 DFQATT and CDR2 SNEGSKA (reference sequence). J lost 13 bases, V lost 6 bases, and 20 bases had no gene match. Notes on this clonotype: Its antigen is still unknown.

The TCR sequence derives from a man between 45 and 60 years old who received an inactivated influenza vaccine. The chain joins TRBV20-1 to TRBJ2-1, with 8 bases identical to TRBD2. Sample: PBMCs from blood, taken roughly 12 days after vaccination. CDR3 loop: CSARPGGASLLFQFF. As DNA, the CDR3 is TGCAGTGCCCGGCCGGGGGGGGCTAGCCTCCTGTTTCAGTTCTTC.